The 8 T cell receptor beta chains presented below share a single source sample, sequenced in a study of a mutant IDH1 vaccine in newly diagnosed glioma. Time point in this sample: week 47, end of study. Vaccine doses each comprised 300 ug of mutant IDH1 20-mer peptide, with topical imiquimod. Their target antigens are unknown. Using immunoSEQ multiplex PCR, the repertoire was profiled, and TCRdb retains in-frame clones only, with some absent. The table shows some 50,000 clones, with 65% occurring only once. The specimen was peripheral blood mononuclear cells (PBMCs), collected from a glioma patient whose treatment included an IDH1 peptide vaccine. Receptor source: a man in his forties with glioma. Some clones in this sample may be carry-over from other donors' samples.

J is TRBJ2-3 and V is TRBV30; 11 nucleotides match TRBD1. This CDR3 contains 15 residues. J lost 2 bases, V lost 1 base, and 2 bases had no gene match. Germline values: CDR1 GTSNPN, CDR2 SVGIG (reference sequence). The DNA for the CDR3 is TGTGCCTGGAGTGGGGACAGGGGGGACACAGATACGCAGTATTTT. It encodes CAWSGDRGDTDTQYF.

This clone was picked up one time. This rearrangement joins TRBV7-2 to TRBJ1-2; D is undetermined. The CDR3 is 13 residues long. The V end lost 8 bases, the J end lost 8 bases, and 18 bases lay between the germline ends. CDR1 is SGHTA and CDR2 is FQGNSA in the germline V gene. The CDR3 DNA is TGTGCCAGCCTCCCCTCCGGGGTTTGGGGCTACACCTTC. It specifies CASLPSGVWGYTF.

The chain couples TRBV9 to TRBJ2-7; D perhaps matches TRBD2 (7 bases). CDR1 and CDR2 (germline): SGDLS, YYNGEE. The CDR3 is 15 residues long. Trimming removed 4 bases from V and 3 bases from J, with 17 bases in between. The CDR3 region is CASSQGPGGIYEQYF. The CDR3 bases are TGTGCCAGCAGCCAGGGGCCGGGGGGCATCTACGAGCAGTACTTC.

This sequence joins TRBV9 and TRBJ1-2; D may be TRBD1 (5 bases). Per the germline V gene, CDR1 is SGDLS and CDR2 is YYNGEE. The CDR3 is 13 residues long. Trimming removed 3 bases from V and 3 bases from J, with 9 bases in between. This CDR3 reads CASSEQGDYGYTF. CDR3 bases: TGTGCCAGCAGCGAGCAGGGTGACTATGGCTACACCTTC.

The chain couples TRBV7-2 to TRBJ1-2, with a tentative D call TRBD1 (5 bases). There are 17 residues in the CDR3. V was clipped by 2 bases and J by 6 bases, with 22 bases between them. Germline CDR1 reads SGHTA; CDR2 reads FQGNSA. The CDR3 loop is CASSLLARGRGPNGYTF. The DNA for the CDR3 is TGTGCCAGCAGCTTACTAGCGCGGGGAAGGGGACCGAATGGCTACACCTTC.

For the CDR3, the DNA is TGCGCCAGCAGTGAGTCGTCAGAGAATCAGCCCCAGCATTTT. Translation: CASSESSENQPQHF. The V gene is TRBV10-2, the J gene TRBJ1-5; D is ambiguous. Trimming took 0 bases from V and 4 from J, leaving 7 bases between them. The germline CDR1 and CDR2 sequences are WSHSY and SAAADI. This CDR3 is built from 14 residues.

DNA of the CDR3: TGTGCCAGTAGTAAGGGACTAGCGGGGGGAATGAACACCGGGGAGCTGTTTTTT. Amino acids: CASSKGLAGGMNTGELFF. V and J are TRBV19 and TRBJ2-2, with 15 bases matching TRBD2. Trimming at V came to 4 bases and at J to 1 base, leaving 4 bases not matched to a gene. This CDR3 is built from 18 residues. CDR1 LNHDA and CDR2 SQIVND come from the germline V gene (reference sequence).

V usage is TRBV18 and J usage is TRBJ1-1; tentatively, D is TRBD1 (5 bases). The CDR3 runs to 14 residues. CDR1 is KGHSH and CDR2 is LQKENI in the germline V gene. V was pared by 3 bases and J by 1 base, with 9 bases between. CDR3 bases: TGTGCCAGCTCACCGGCAGGGCCGAACACTGAAGCTTTCTTT. Translating it yields CASSPAGPNTEAFF. Full variable domain (outside the CDR3, taken from reference TRBV18 and TRBJ1-1): NAGVMQNPRHLVRRRGQEARLRCSPMKGHSHVYWYRQLPEEGLKFMVYLQKENIIDESGMPKERFSAEFPKEGPSILRIQQVVRGDSAAYFCASSPAGPNTEAFFGQGTRLTVV.